The present entry profiles one TCR beta chain with its context. Sequenced by immunoSEQ multiplex PCR; TCRdb stores in-frame clones only, minus some. Of about 46,000 clones in the sample, roughly 90% were seen once. This specimen belongs to a study of blood T cell repertoires in COVID-19. Sequencing input: peripheral blood. The receptor was derived from a man aged 45-65 years with acute or convalescent COVID-19.

The CDR3 DNA reads as TGTGCCAGCAGCCGGCCGCTAAGCCCCCTTAAGATGGCTCAGAGGACAGGGTGTCAGCCCCAGCATTTT. Translation: CASSRPLSPLKMAQRTGCQPQHF. The genes are TRBV13 and TRBJ1-5, with TRBD1 identical over 8 bases. The germline V gene encodes CDR1 PRHDT and CDR2 FYEKMQ (reference sequence). Losses at the gene ends were 5 bases for V and 6 bases for J; bases not matched to a gene: 33. The CDR3 has 23 amino acids.